The present entry profiles one TCR beta chain with its context. The antigen remains undetermined. These data belong to a study of cytomegalovirus exposure and HLA in healthy donors. Study summary: Most donors, about 82% of 350 to 450 genotyped, fell in the Caucasian-associated ancestry cluster. Findings and limits, study-wide: Earlier analysis found most TCR beta V segments productive about 90% or about 30% of the time.

At sampling all donors were nominally healthy, likely with unrecorded immune exposures. Per germline, CDR1 SEHNR and CDR2 FQNEAQ (reference sequence). This CDR3 region has 14 residues. V lost 1 base and J lost 7, with 10 bases in between. Amplification used 60 Vbeta primers and 13 Jbeta primers. This table comes from immunoSEQ multiplex PCR, and its TCRdb copy is limited to in-frame clones, with some not included. The repertoire has around 250,000 clones, around 81% of them found once; the top ten carry around 8%. The chain is built from TRBV7-9 and TRBJ2-2; D unresolved. Sequenced material: PBMCs. This receptor was identified in a woman aged 55-70 years in good health and CMV-seropositive. CDR3 residues: CASSLESVGGELFF. CDR3 coding DNA: TGTGCCAGCAGCTTAGAGTCGGTTGGCGGGGAGCTGTTTTTT. The whole variable domain, remainder taken from reference TRBV7-9 and TRBJ2-2, is DTGVSQNPRHKITKRGQNVTFRCDPISEHNRLYWYRQTLGQGPEFLTYFQNEAQLEKSRLLSDRFSAERPKGSFSTLEIQRTEQGDSAMYLCASSLESVGGELFFGEGSRLTVL.